The 7 T cell receptor beta chains below all came from one sample that was sequenced in a study of T cells after yellow fever vaccination (dated by TCRdb to about 2019). Library preparation employed 5' RACE. Sequencing relied on an Illumina HiSeq 2500. TCRdb took the public reads, trimmed them with fastp at Q25, ran MiXCR for clone calling and kept in-frame beta chains. Merged by CDR3 protein, the rows form single entries marked with the most common genes and DNA. Across this sample there are about 150,000 distinct CDR3 sequences, with 6.2% seen only once. The top ten constitute about 2.7% of the sample. Sample treatment or condition, as interpreted from the label and publication: live attenuated yellow fever vaccine strain. The source was CD4+ T cells sorted from PBMCs, collected on the day of the first yellow fever vaccination. These receptors were taken from a man aged 18-30 years who received the YFV17D yellow fever vaccine.

This clonotype was counted between two and nine times. The chain recombines TRBV5-5 with TRBJ1-5, with 9 nucleotides matching TRBD1. The V and J ends lost 4 bases and 6 bases, in that order; junction bases with no gene match: 5. Germline CDR1 SGHKS, CDR2 YYEKEE (reference sequence). This CDR3 has 14 residues. The CDR3 loop is CASSPGQGVQPQHF. In DNA, the CDR3 is TGTGCCAGCAGCCCGGGACAGGGCGTTCAGCCCCAGCATTTT.

This clonotype was observed a handful of times. The gene calls are TRBV2 and TRBJ2-3; 14 bases map to TRBD2. CDR3 length: 18 residues. The germline CDR1 and CDR2 sequences are SNHLY and FYNNEI. CDR3 nucleotides: TGTACCTTCAGTATAAACCTGGGACTAGCGGGGGCCACAGATACGCAGTATTTT. Translation gives CTFSINLGLAGATDTQYF. Variable domain in full (rest from reference TRBV2 and TRBJ2-3): EPEVTQTPSHQVTQMGQEVILRCVPISNHLYFYWYRQILGQKVEFLVSFYNNEISEKSEIFDDQFSVERPDGSNFTLKIRSTKLEDSAMYFCTFSINLGLAGATDTQYFGPGTRLTVL.

This clonotype came up many times. The chain links TRBV20-1 to TRBJ1-2, with 8 positions matching TRBD1. The ends lost 6 bases at V and 8 bases at J; junction bases unmatched: 11. This CDR3 region has 13 residues. CDR1 is DFQATT, CDR2 SNEGSKA, per germline (reference sequence). In nucleotides, the CDR3 is TGCAGTGCAAACCCTCAGGGGGCGGGCGGCTACACCTTC. Amino acids: CSANPQGAGGYTF.

This clonotype was recorded at least ten times. This chain links TRBV24-1 with TRBJ2-3; TRBD2 might be the D (5 bases). This CDR3 contains 15 residues. Between the trimmed V and J ends, which lost 3 bases and 4 bases, there was a span of 13 bases. The germline V gene encodes CDR1 KGHDR and CDR2 SFDVKD. The CDR3 DNA is TGTGCCACCAGTGATGCTCGTCTAGCTTCAGATACGCAGTATTTT. Protein product: CATSDARLASDTQYF.

The chain uses TRBV14 and TRBJ2-7; no firm D call. V lost 4 bases and J 2 bases, leaving 12 bases between the germline ends. Germline CDR1 SGHDN, CDR2 FVKESK. This CDR3 has 14 amino acids. CDR3 amino acids: CASSPDGYTYEQYV. CDR3 nucleotides: TGTGCCAGCAGCCCCGACGGGTACACCTACGAGCAGTACGTC.

This clonotype has a handful of counts. The chain combines TRBV9 with TRBJ2-3, with D hard to call. Looked up from germline, CDR1 is SGDLS and CDR2 is YYNGEE. The CDR3 has 12 amino acids. Trimming took off 3 bases at V and 3 bases at J, with 5 bases between the two ends. The CDR3 DNA is TGTGCCAGCAGCGGACAAACAGATACGCAGTATTTT. Protein sequence: CASSGQTDTQYF.

The sample holds many counts of this clonotype. This chain joins TRBV3-1 and TRBJ1-4, with 9 bases identical to TRBD1. The CDR3 is 15 amino acids. J lost 4 bases, V lost 4 bases, and 4 bases had no gene match. Germline V lookup: CDR1 LGHDT, CDR2 YNNKEL (reference sequence). CDR3 residues: CASSLQGAVNEKLFF. The CDR3 region has the DNA TGTGCCAGCAGCCTACAGGGGGCCGTTAATGAAAAACTGTTTTTT.